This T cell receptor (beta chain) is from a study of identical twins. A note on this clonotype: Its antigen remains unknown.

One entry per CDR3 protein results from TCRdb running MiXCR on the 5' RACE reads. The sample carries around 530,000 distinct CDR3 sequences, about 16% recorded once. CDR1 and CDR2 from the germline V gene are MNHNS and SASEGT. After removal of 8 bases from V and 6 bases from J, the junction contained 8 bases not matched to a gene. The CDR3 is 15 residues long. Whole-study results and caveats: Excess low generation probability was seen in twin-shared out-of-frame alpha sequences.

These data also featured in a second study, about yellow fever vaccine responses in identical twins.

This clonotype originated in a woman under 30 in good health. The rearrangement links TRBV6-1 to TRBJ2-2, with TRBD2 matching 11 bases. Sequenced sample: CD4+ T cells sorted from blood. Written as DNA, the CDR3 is TGTGCCAGCTGCCTGGGACTAGCGGTACCCGGGGAGCTGTTTTTT. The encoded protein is CASCLGLAVPGELFF.